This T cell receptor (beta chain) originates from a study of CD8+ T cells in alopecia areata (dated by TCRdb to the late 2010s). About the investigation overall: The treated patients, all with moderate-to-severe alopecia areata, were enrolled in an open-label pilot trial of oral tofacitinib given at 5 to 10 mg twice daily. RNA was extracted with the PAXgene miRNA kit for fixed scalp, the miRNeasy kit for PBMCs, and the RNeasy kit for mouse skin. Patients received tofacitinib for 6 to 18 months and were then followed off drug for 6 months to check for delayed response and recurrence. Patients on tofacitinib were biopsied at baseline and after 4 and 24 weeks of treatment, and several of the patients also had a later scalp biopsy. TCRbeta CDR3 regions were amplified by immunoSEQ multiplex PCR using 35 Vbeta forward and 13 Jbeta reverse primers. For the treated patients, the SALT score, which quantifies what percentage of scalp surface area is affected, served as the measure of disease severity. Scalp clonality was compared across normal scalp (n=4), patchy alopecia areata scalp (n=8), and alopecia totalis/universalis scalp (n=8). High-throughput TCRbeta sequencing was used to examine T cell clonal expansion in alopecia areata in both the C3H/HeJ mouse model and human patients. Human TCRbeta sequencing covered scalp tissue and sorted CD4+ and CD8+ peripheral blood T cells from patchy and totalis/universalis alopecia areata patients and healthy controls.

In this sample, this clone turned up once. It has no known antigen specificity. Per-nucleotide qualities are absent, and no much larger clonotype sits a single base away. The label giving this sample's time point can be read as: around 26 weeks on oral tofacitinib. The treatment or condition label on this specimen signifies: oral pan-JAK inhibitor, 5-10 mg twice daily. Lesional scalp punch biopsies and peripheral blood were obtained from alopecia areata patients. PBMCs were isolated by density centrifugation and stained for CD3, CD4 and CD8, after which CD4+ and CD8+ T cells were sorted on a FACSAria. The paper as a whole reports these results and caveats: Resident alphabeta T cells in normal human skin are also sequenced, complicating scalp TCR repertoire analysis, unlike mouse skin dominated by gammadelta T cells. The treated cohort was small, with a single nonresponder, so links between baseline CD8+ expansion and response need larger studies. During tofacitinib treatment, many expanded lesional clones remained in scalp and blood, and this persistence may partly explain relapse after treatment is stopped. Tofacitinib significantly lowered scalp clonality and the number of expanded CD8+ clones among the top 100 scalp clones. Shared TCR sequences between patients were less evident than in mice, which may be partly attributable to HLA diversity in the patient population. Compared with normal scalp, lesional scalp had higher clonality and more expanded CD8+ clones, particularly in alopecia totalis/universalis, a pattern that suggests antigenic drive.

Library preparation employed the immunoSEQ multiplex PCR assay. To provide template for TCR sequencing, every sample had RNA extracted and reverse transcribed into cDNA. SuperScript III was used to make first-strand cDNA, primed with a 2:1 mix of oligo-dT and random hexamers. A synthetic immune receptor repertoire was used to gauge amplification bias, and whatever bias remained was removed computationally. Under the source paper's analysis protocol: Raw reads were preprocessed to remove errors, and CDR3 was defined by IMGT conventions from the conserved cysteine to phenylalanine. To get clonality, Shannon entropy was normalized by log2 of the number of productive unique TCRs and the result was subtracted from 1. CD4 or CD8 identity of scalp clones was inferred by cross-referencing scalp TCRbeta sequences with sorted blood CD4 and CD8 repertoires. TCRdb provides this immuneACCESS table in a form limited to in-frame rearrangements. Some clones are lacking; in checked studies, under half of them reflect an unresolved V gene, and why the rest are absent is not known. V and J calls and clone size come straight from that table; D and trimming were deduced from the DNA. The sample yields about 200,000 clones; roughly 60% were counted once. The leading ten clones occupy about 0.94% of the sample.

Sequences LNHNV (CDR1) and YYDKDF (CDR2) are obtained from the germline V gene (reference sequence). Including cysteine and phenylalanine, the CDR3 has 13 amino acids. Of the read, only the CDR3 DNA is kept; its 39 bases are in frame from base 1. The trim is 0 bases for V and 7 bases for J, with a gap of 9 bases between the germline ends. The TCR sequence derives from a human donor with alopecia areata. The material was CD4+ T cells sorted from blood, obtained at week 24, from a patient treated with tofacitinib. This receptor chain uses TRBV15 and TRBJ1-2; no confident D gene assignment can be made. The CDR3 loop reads CATSRDGEFGYTF. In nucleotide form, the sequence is TGTGCCACCAGCAGAGATGGAGAGTTTGGCTACACCTTC.